The 29 T cell receptor beta chains below all came from one sample that was sequenced in a study of cytomegalovirus exposure and HLA in healthy donors. Primers for the PCR totalled 60 Vbeta and 13 Jbeta. This table comes from immunoSEQ multiplex PCR, and its TCRdb copy is limited to in-frame clones, with some not included. This table has about 180,000 clones, 70% to 80% appearing once. Sequencing input: PBMCs. The receptors derive from a man between 18 and 35 years old in good health and CMV-seronegative.

V usage is TRBV9 and J usage is TRBJ1-5; 10 bases align to TRBD1. The CDR3 sequence is 17 residues long. Germline CDR1 is SGDLS and CDR2 is YYNGEE. J was trimmed by 5 bases and V by 4 bases; bases with no gene match: 12. The CDR3 region has the DNA TGTGCCAGCAGCCCCCGGACCGGGACAGGGGTTTATCAGCCCCAGCATTTT. Translation gives CASSPRTGTGVYQPQHF.

This chain joins TRBV18 and TRBJ1-1; 8 bases are shared with TRBD1. Trimming removed 5 bases from V and 1 base from J; junction bases left unmatched: 6. This CDR3 spans 15 amino acids. The V gene's germline CDR1 is KGHSH and CDR2 LQKENI. CDR3 sequence: CASSTRTGKNTEAFF. CDR3 nucleotides: TGTGCCAGCTCAACACGGACAGGGAAGAACACTGAAGCTTTCTTT.

This clone has only a few counts. This sequence joins TRBV9 and TRBJ1-6; no reliable D call. The germline CDR1 and CDR2 sequences are SGDLS and YYNGEE. Trimming stripped 0 bases from V and 5 bases from J, with 9 bases between. The CDR3 runs to 15 residues. CDR3 nucleotide sequence: TGTGCCAGCAGCGTAGACTTATCCGATAATTCACCCCTCCACTTT. Translated: CASSVDLSDNSPLHF.

The chain employs TRBV6-6 and TRBJ2-5, with a weak D call TRBD1 (6 bases). The end of the DNA fits TRBJ2-7 better, so the J call may be wrong. The CDR3 consists of 15 residues. Germline V gives CDR1 MNHNY, CDR2 SVGAGI (reference sequence). DNA for the CDR3: TGTGCCAGCACCTTTGGGTCACAGGGTGCCTACGAGCAGTACTTC. It codes for CASTFGSQGAYEQYF.

The V gene is TRBV23-1, the J gene TRBJ2-7; 7 bases are shared with TRBD1. TRBV23-1 is designated an ORF whose function remains uncertain. This CDR3 is 16 amino acids long. The V gene end was trimmed by 0 bases and the J gene end by 7 bases; junction bases not matched to a gene: 12. CDR3 DNA sequence: TGCGCCAGCAGTCAATCGAGAACAGGGGCATGGTGTGAGCAGTACTTC. Its translation is CASSQSRTGAWCEQYF.

The V gene is TRBV27, the J gene TRBJ1-4; TRBD1 might be the D (5 bases). The germline V gene has CDR1 MNHEY and CDR2 SMNVEV (reference sequence). This CDR3 is built from 14 residues. Trimming left V 1 base short and J 6 bases short, with 9 bases between. The CDR3 spells CASSLFGGDEKLFF. The DNA of the CDR3 is TGTGCCAGCAGTTTATTCGGGGGGGATGAAAAACTGTTTTTT.

This chain connects TRBV7-9 to TRBJ1-4; no clear D. The V gene lost 1 base and the J gene lost 4 bases, with 10 bases spanning the gap. This CDR3 contains 15 residues. Germline CDR1 SEHNR, CDR2 FQNEAQ (reference sequence). In nucleotides, the CDR3 is TGTGCCAGCAGCTTAGTATCAGGCCGTAATGAAAAACTGTTTTTT. This codes for CASSLVSGRNEKLFF.

This chain connects TRBV6-1 to TRBJ1-2; 11 bases match TRBD1. CDR3 length: 16 amino acids. The germline CDR1 and CDR2 sequences are MNHNS and SASEGT. V lost 4 bases, J lost 3 bases, and 7 bases stayed unmatched. The CDR3 DNA reads TGTGCCAGCAGTGGAGGGACAGGGGGAACTTACTATGGCTACACCTTC. This sequence encodes CASSGGTGGTYYGYTF.

The rearrangement links TRBV7-9 to TRBJ2-3; 10 bases match TRBD2. The J segment lost 0 bases and the V segment lost 4 bases, leaving 4 bases of the junction unmatched. CDR1 SEHNR and CDR2 FQNEAQ come from the germline V gene (reference sequence). The CDR3 is 16 residues long. The CDR3 DNA reads as TGTGCCAGCAGCTCGTGGACTAGCGGTAGCACAGATACGCAGTATTTT. Translating gives CASSSWTSGSTDTQYF.

Comments on this clone: At one end, the junction sequence differs from germline, possibly due to a read error. The genes are TRBV7-7 and TRBJ2-7; D is perhaps TRBD2 (6 bases). This CDR3 comprises 14 residues. CDR1 and CDR2 (germline): SSHAT, FNYEAQ (reference sequence). In DNA, the CDR3 is TGTGCTAGCAGCTTAGGGGAGGACGGCTACGAGCAGTACTTC. As protein: CASSLGEDGYEQYF.

The chain couples TRBV13 to TRBJ1-1; tentatively, D is TRBD1 (5 bases). Germline V gene lookup returns CDR1 PRHDT and CDR2 FYEKMQ (reference sequence). The V end lost 4 bases, the J end lost 8 bases, and 17 bases lay between the germline ends. The CDR3 is 14 residues long. Here the CDR3 DNA reads TGTGCCAGCAGCTCCTTTATCATATCAGGGGAAGCTTTCTTT. Translated, it gives CASSSFIISGEAFF. Full variable domain (rest looked up from reference TRBV13 and TRBJ1-1): AAGVIQSPRHLIKEKRETATLKCYPIPRHDTVYWYQQGPGQDPQFLISFYEKMQSDKGSIPDRFSAQQFSDYHSELNMSSLELGDSALYFCASSSFIISGEAFFGQGTRLTVV.

The chain recombines TRBV18 with TRBJ2-7; D possibly corresponds to TRBD1 (5 bases). The germline V gene has CDR1 KGHSH and CDR2 LQKENI. This CDR3 has 14 amino acids. Trimming took 2 bases from V and 3 from J, leaving 11 bases between them. The CDR3 loop reads CASSPRGKGYEQYF. The CDR3 region has the DNA TGTGCCAGCTCACCAAGGGGCAAGGGCTACGAGCAGTACTTC.

In its sample, this clone was seen a few times. The V and J genes are TRBV6-5 and TRBJ2-7; possible D gene TRBD2, 6 bases. Per germline, CDR1 MNHEY and CDR2 SVGAGI. V was trimmed by 6 bases and J by 6 bases, leaving 15 bases between them. The CDR3 length is 13 residues. The CDR3 spells CASSRLGGTEQYF. DNA of the CDR3: TGTGCCAGCAGCCGACTGGGCGGGACCGAGCAGTACTTC.

The chain recombines TRBV2 with TRBJ2-2; 7 nucleotides match TRBD1. Trimming removed 2 bases from V and 2 bases from J; junction bases left unmatched: 8. Germline assignment: CDR1 SNHLY and CDR2 FYNNEI. The CDR3 length is 17 residues. In DNA form, the CDR3 reads TGTGCCAGCAGTGAATTCGGGGACAGCCTTAACACCGGGGAGCTGTTTTTT. Translated: CASSEFGDSLNTGELFF.

V usage is TRBV7-2 and J usage is TRBJ1-1, with D unclear. The CDR3 has 13 residues. The germline CDR1 and CDR2 sequences are SGHTA and FQGNSA. Trimming took off 2 bases at V and 0 bases at J, with 4 bases between the two ends. The CDR3 loop is CASSLHMNTEAFF. The CDR3 nucleotides read TGTGCCAGCAGCTTACACATGAACACTGAAGCTTTCTTT.

A word on this clone: Its ends do not fully match the called genes, so a read error is possible. The chain carries TRBV7-7 and TRBJ2-5; D gene ambiguous. CDR1 and CDR2 from the germline V gene are SSHAT and FNYEAQ (reference sequence). The CDR3 covers 12 residues. CDR3 in amino acids: CASSLAGETQYF. The DNA of the CDR3 is TGTGCTAGCAGCTTAGCCGGGGAGACCCAGTACTTC.

The rearrangement joins TRBV18 to TRBJ2-7, with D maybe TRBD2 (6 bases). CDR1 and CDR2 (germline): KGHSH, LQKENI. The CDR3 has 13 residues. V dropped 2 bases and J dropped 4 bases, with 9 bases sitting between them. CDR3 protein: CASSPMGGYEQYF. Here the CDR3 DNA reads TGTGCCAGCTCACCAATGGGGGGATACGAGCAGTACTTC.

The chain links TRBV9 to TRBJ2-1; 13 bases line up with TRBD2. The length of the CDR3 is 17 residues. Germline CDR1 and CDR2: SGDLS and YYNGEE. J gave up 5 bases and V 0 bases, and 5 bases lay outside the gene matches. CDR3 residues: CASSVATSGGPDNEQFF. The CDR3 DNA reads TGTGCCAGCAGCGTAGCGACTAGCGGGGGGCCCGACAATGAGCAGTTCTTC.

This clone was seen a single time. The V call is TRBV25-1, the J call TRBJ2-4; tentatively, D is TRBD1 (6 bases). Germline V gives CDR1 MGHDK, CDR2 SYGVNS. V lost 3 bases to trimming and J lost 8 bases, with 14 bases between them. The CDR3 totals 14 residues. The CDR3 region is CASSDYRDSDIQYF. In DNA, the CDR3 is TGTGCCAGCAGTGACTACAGGGATTCGGACATTCAGTACTTC. The full variable domain, with the rest looked up from reference TRBV25-1 and TRBJ2-4, is EADIYQTPRYLVIGTGKKITLECSQTMGHDKMYWYQQDPGMELHLIHYSYGVNSTEKGDLSSESTVSRIRTEHFPLTLESARPSHTSQYLCASSDYRDSDIQYFGAGTRLSVL.

J is TRBJ2-7 and V is TRBV6-1, with D perhaps TRBD1 (6 bases). Looked up from germline, CDR1 is MNHNS and CDR2 is SASEGT. The V and J ends lost 1 base and 3 bases respectively, with 16 bases between them. The CDR3 sequence is 16 residues long. CDR3 DNA: TGTGCCAGCAGTGAAGGTGCCAGGGGACCCCTCTACGAGCAGTACTTC. Its translation: CASSEGARGPLYEQYF.

This clone has just one count. The rearrangement uses TRBV30 and TRBJ1-1, with 7 nucleotides matching TRBD1. Trimming at V came to 4 bases and at J to 6 bases, leaving 11 bases not matched to a gene. CDR3 length equals 14 residues. Germline loops: CDR1 GTSNPN, CDR2 SVGIG (reference sequence). The CDR3 DNA reads TGTGCCTGGATCCCCTGGGACAGCTTCCCTGAAGCTTTCTTT. Encoded protein: CAWIPWDSFPEAFF.

Turning to this clone: Distinct nucleotide sequences in the sample also encode this CDR3. The V gene is TRBV19, the J gene TRBJ1-5; no definite D call. This CDR3 comprises 13 residues. With 3 bases removed from V and 7 bases from J, the gap between germline ends came to 10 bases. CDR1 is LNHDA and CDR2 is SQIVND in the germline V gene (reference sequence). The CDR3, as DNA: TGTGCCAGTAGTATGGCGGGAAACCAGCCCCAGCATTTT. Its translation: CASSMAGNQPQHF. The complete variable domain, with remaining parts taken from reference TRBV19 and TRBJ1-5, reads DGGITQSPKYLFRKEGQNVTLSCEQNLNHDAMYWYRQDPGQGLRLIYYSQIVNDFQKGDIAEGYSVSREKKESFPLTVTSAQKNPTAFYLCASSMAGNQPQHFGDGTRLSIL.

V is TRBV13 and J is TRBJ1-2; 7 bases are a match to TRBD1. The V gene end was trimmed by 4 bases and the J gene end by 7 bases; junction bases not matched to a gene: 6. Germline CDR1 is PRHDT and CDR2 is FYEKMQ (reference sequence). The CDR3 has 13 residues. The CDR3 DNA is TGTGCCAGCAGCTCAACCCACAGGGGTGGCTACACCTTC. Amino acids: CASSSTHRGGYTF.

The J gene is TRBJ1-1, the V gene TRBV29-1, with TRBD1 matching 7 bases. CDR3 size: 15 residues. Per germline, CDR1 SQVTM and CDR2 ANQGSEA. The V gene end was trimmed by 5 bases and the J gene end by 0 bases; junction bases not matched to a gene: 9. The CDR3 sequence: CSVFRTGQLNTEAFF. The CDR3 nucleotides are TGCAGCGTTTTTCGGACAGGACAATTGAACACTGAAGCTTTCTTT. Based on the CDR3 plus reference TRBV29-1 and TRBJ1-1, the full variable domain is SAVISQKPSRDICQRGTSLTIQCQVDSQVTMMFWYRQQPGQSLTLIATANQGSEATYESGFVIDKFPISRPNLTFSTLTVSNMSPEDSSIYLCSVFRTGQLNTEAFFGQGTRLTVV.

V usage is TRBV10-3 and J usage is TRBJ1-6, with D unresolved. CDR3 length: 13 amino acids. Germline V lookup: CDR1 ENHRY, CDR2 SYGVKD. V was trimmed by 6 bases and J by 7 bases, leaving 10 bases between them. CDR3 loop: CAIRTEANSPLHF. CDR3 bases: TGTGCCATCAGGACCGAAGCGAATTCACCCCTCCACTTT.

The chain has TRBV7-2 and TRBJ2-3; D is undetermined. Trimming took 5 bases from V and 6 from J, leaving 9 bases between them. The CDR3 has 12 amino acids. Germline V gene sequence: CDR1 SGHTA, CDR2 FQGNSA. The CDR3 loop reads CASSLQADTQYF. The CDR3 nucleotides are TGTGCCAGCAGCCTTCAGGCGGATACGCAGTATTTT.

This clone appeared a single time. The gene calls are TRBV30 and TRBJ1-1, with D tentatively TRBD1 (5 bases). CDR3 length: 13 residues. Per the germline V gene, CDR1 is GTSNPN and CDR2 is SVGIG (reference sequence). Trimming took off 0 bases at V and 3 bases at J, with 8 bases between the two ends. The CDR3 here is CAWSVDSYTEAFF. The CDR3 DNA reads TGTGCCTGGAGTGTCGACAGCTACACTGAAGCTTTCTTT.

The rearrangement links TRBV5-1 to TRBJ2-3; TRBD2 is a possible D gene (6 bases). CDR3 length: 18 amino acids. V was trimmed by 4 bases and J by 4 bases, leaving 25 bases between them. Germline CDR1 SGHRS, CDR2 YFSETQ. CDR3 coding DNA: TGCGCCAGCAGCAAATCCGGGACTCCAGGCTTTTTCGCAGATACGCAGTATTTT. Translated: CASSKSGTPGFFADTQYF.

The table lists this clone with a count of one. Other DNA variants within this sample encode the same CDR3. This sequence joins TRBV4-3 and TRBJ2-1; 11 bases fit TRBD2. Germline CDR1 reads LGHNA; CDR2 reads YSLEER. The V and J ends lost 0 bases and 9 bases, in that order; junction bases with no gene match: 7. The CDR3 runs 16 residues. The CDR3 nucleotides are TGCGCCAGCAGCCAAGAACTAGCGGGAGTGGGCGGTGAGCAGTTCTTC. Residues: CASSQELAGVGGEQFF.